This T cell receptor beta chain was recorded in a study of cytomegalovirus exposure and HLA in healthy donors. As for the study in general: From 150 million to 200 million T cells, an earlier analysis saw approximately 120 million unique TCR beta sequences.

Of note for this clone: Its antigen is not identified.

The PCR had 60 Vbeta and 13 Jbeta primers. In the original analysis: A follow-up analysis tallied 70 million to 80 million unique TCR beta chains, roughly 11 million shared. TCRdb keeps only in-frame clones here, not all; method: immunoSEQ multiplex PCR. Clonal size and the V and J genes are those of that table, whereas D and trimming came from the DNA. The table lists 130,000 to 150,000 clones, around 80% of them singletons, with over 6.5% in the top ten. Study-wide results and limits: Later analysis revealed greater clonal expansion in HLA-associated TCR beta chains than in equally common others. According to the study, approximately 150 TCR beta chains were cytomegalovirus-associated.

Germline V gene lookup returns CDR1 ENHRY and CDR2 SYGVKD. Germline trimming cut 10 bases from V and 8 bases from J; bases unmatched to any gene: 8. The CDR3 contains 11 residues. The V and J genes are TRBV10-3 and TRBJ2-7; 7 bases align to TRBD1. Sequencing was performed on PBMCs. The TCR originated in a man in his forties or fifties in good health and CMV-seropositive. The CDR3 coding sequence is TGTGCCACCGCCCCACAGGGGAAGCAGTACTTC. Translation: CATAPQGKQYF.